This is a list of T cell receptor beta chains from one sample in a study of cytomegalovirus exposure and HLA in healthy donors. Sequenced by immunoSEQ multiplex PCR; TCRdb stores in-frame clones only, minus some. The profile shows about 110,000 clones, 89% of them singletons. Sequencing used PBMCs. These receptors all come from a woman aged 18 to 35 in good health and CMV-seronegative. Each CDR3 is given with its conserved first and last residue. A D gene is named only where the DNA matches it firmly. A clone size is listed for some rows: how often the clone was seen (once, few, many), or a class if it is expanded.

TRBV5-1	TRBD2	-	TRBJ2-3	TGCGCCAGCAGCATGGGACTAGCTACAGATACGCAGTATTTT	CASSMGLATDTQYF
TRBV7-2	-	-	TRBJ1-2	TGTGCCAGCAGCCCACCCAACCGGGACTATTATGGCTACACCTTC	CASSPPNRDYYGYTF
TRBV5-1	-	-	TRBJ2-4	TGCGCCAGCAGCTTGGAGGCGGGGTTAGCCAAAAACATTCAGTACTTC	CASSLEAGLAKNIQYF
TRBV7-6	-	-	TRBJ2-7	TGTGCCAGCAGCCGACAGACCTACGAGCAGTACTTC	CASSRQTYEQYF
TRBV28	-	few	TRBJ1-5	TGTGCCAGCTTAACAGTGAATAGCAATCAGCCCCAGCATTTT	CASLTVNSNQPQHF
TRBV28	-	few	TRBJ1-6	TGTGCCAGCATCGCCGGCTATAATTCACCCCTCCACTTT	CASIAGYNSPLHF
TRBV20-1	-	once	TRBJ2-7	TGCAGTGCTAGCGCAGACTACGAGCAGTACTTC	CSASADYEQYF
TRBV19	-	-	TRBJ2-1	TGTGCCAGTAGCAGAAGCTCCTACAATGAGCAGTTCTTC	CASSRSSYNEQFF
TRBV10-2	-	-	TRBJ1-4	TGCGCCAGCAGTGATATGGGGGGAGGCCCCCGTGAAAAACTGTTTTTT	CASSDMGGGPREKLFF
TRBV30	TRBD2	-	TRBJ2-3	TGTGCCTGGGCCTATGCGGGGGGCAGAACAGATACGCAGTATTTT	CAWAYAGGRTDTQYF
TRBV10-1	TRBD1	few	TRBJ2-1	TGCGCCAGCGCCTGGGACAGCCGCTCCTACAATGAGCAGTTCTTC	CASAWDSRSYNEQFF
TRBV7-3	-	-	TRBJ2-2	TGTGCCAGCAGCCCTCCCGAAGGATACTATACCGGGGAGCTGTTTTTT	CASSPPEGYYTGELFF
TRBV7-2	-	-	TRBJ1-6	TGTGCCAGCAGCTTAAAGGGGTTGTCGTTCTCCTATAATTCACCCCTCCACTTT	CASSLKGLSFSYNSPLHF
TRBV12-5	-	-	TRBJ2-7	TGTGCTAGTGCCGAGGACATAGGACCCTACGAGCAGTACTTC	CASAEDIGPYEQYF
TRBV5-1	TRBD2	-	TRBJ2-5	TGCGCCAGCAGCTTGGAGACTAGCACAGAGACCCAGTACTTC	CASSLETSTETQYF
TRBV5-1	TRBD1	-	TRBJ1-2	TGCGCCAGCAGCTTGGGGGACCGACAGGGCTATGGCTACACCTTC	CASSLGDRQGYGYTF
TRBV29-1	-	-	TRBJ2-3	TGCAGCGTTGAATTTGGTCACAGGAGCACAGATACGCAGTATTTT	CSVEFGHRSTDTQYF
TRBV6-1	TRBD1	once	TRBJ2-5	TGTGCCAGCAGTGAGGGAAATACAGGGGGCGCGTGGGGTCAAGAGACCCAGTACTTC	CASSEGNTGGAWGQETQYF
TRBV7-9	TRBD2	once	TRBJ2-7	TGTGCCAGCAGCTTACGGCCAGGTCTAGCGGGCGGGAGCGAGCAGTACTTC	CASSLRPGLAGGSEQYF
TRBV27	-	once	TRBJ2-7	TGTGCCAGCAGTTTAAGGGACACCTCCTACGAGCAGTACTTC	CASSLRDTSYEQYF
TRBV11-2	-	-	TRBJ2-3	TGTGCCAGCAGCCAGACAGATACGCAGTATTTT	CASSQTDTQYF
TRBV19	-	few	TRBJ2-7	TGTGCCAGTAGTATGCCAGGGAAGATTACCTACGAGCAGTACTTC	CASSMPGKITYEQYF
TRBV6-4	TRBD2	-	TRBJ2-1	TGTGCCAGCAGTGACCGTTATAGCGGGGGGGGGAATGAGCAGTTCTTC	CASSDRYSGGGNEQFF
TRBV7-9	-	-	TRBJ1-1	TGTGCCAGCAGCCCTACAGGGAACACTGAAGCTTTCTTT	CASSPTGNTEAFF
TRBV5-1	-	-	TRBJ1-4	TGCGCCAGCAGCTTGAGGGGGGGCCGGGATGAAAAACTGTTTTTT	CASSLRGGRDEKLFF
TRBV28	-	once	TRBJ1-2	TGTGCCAGCAGTCTATCGGGGGGAGATGGCTACACCTTC	CASSLSGGDGYTF
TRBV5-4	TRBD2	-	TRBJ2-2	TGTGCCAGCAGCTTGGCCGGAGCGGGGGGGAACACCGGGGAGCTGTTTTTT	CASSLAGAGGNTGELFF
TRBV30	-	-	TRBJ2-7	TGTGCCGGTTCTAGGGGGTACGAGCAGTACTTC	CAGSRGYEQYF
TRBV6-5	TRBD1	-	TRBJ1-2	TGTGCCAGCAGTTACACCCAACCGGGACAGATCTATGGCTACACCTTC	CASSYTQPGQIYGYTF
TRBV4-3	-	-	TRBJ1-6	TGCGCCAGCAGCCCGGGACTGGGTAATTCACCCCTCCACTTT	CASSPGLGNSPLHF
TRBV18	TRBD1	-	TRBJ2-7	TGTGCCAGCTCACTGTCGACAGGGGACTACGAGCAGTACTTC	CASSLSTGDYEQYF
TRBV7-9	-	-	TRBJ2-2	TGTGCCAGCAGGGGCCGGAAGGACATCGACACCGGGGAGCTGTTTTTT	CASRGRKDIDTGELFF
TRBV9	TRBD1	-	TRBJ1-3	TGTGCCAGCAGCGTCGGGTCACAGGGGGTATACACCATATATTTT	CASSVGSQGVYTIYF
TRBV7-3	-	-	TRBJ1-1	TGTGCCAGCAGCTCTGGCACAGGGTTTTGGACTGAAGCTTTCTTT	CASSSGTGFWTEAFF
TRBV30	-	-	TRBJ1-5	TGTGCCTGGAGTCCTACCTTTTCCAATCAGCCCCAGCATTTT	CAWSPTFSNQPQHF
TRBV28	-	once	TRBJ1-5	TGTGCCAGCGTAGGGACACCAGTTTCCTGGCCCCAGCATTTT	CASVGTPVSWPQHF
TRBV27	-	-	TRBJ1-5	TGTGCCAGCAGTCCCCTCGGTTATCAGCCCCAGCATTTT	CASSPLGYQPQHF
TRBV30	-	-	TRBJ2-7	TGTGCCTGGAGCATTCAGGGGGAGCAGTACTTC	CAWSIQGEQYF
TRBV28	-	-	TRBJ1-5	TGTGCCAGCAGGTCCTACAGGGACGATCAGCCCCAGCATTTT	CASRSYRDDQPQHF
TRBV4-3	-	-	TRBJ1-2	TGCGCCAGCAGCCAAGAAGAAGGGGGAGGGGTTCGCGGCTATGGCTACACCTTC	CASSQEEGGGVRGYGYTF
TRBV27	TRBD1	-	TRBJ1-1	TGTGCCAGCAGTTTAGGGACAGGGGGGACTGAAGCTTTCTTT	CASSLGTGGTEAFF
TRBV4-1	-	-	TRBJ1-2	TGCGCCAGCAGCCAACCCGACAGATTCTATGGCTACACCTTC	CASSQPDRFYGYTF
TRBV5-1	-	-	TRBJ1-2	TGCGCCAGCAGCTTGGGTCCCGCAGGATATGGCTACACCTTC	CASSLGPAGYGYTF
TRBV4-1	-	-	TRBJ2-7	TGCGCCAGCAGCCCGGCCGGCGCGGTCTCAGAGCAGTACTTC	CASSPAGAVSEQYF
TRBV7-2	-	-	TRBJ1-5	TGTGCCAGCAGCTTAGGCAGGGGATGGTCGGATCAGCCCCAGCATTTT	CASSLGRGWSDQPQHF
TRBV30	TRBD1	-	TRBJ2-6	TGTGCCTGGAGTGGGACAGGGTTTGTTTCGAGGGGGGCCAACGTCCTGACTTTC	CAWSGTGFVSRGANVLTF